This TCR beta chain derives from a study of graft-versus-host responses after intestinal transplantation (dated by TCRdb to the early 2020s). In terms of the full investigation: The transplants that recipients received were multivisceral, liver-intestinal, or isolated intestinal. Every recipient was given anti-thymocyte globulin induction, followed by roughly 3 years of maintenance tacrolimus and steroids. Donor T cell macrochimerism was defined as a peak of at least 4% donor T cells among recipient peripheral blood mononuclear cells. Instead of going to the commercial service, samples from a few later patients were sequenced in-house on an Illumina MiSeq and processed with MiXCR. Of the 20 to 25 intestinal transplant recipients enrolled in the cohort, one of whom was a retransplant, 3 patients without pretransplant specimens were excluded. After intestinal transplantation, graft-versus-host and host-versus-graft alloreactive T cell clones were followed in the graft, circulation and bone marrow using bulk TCR-beta CDR3 sequencing. To identify alloreactive clones, pre-transplant mixed lymphocyte reaction products were sequenced and then compared with unstimulated pre-transplant donor and recipient T cells.

In the first month after transplant, blood samples were collected up to 4 times, and after that at least monthly when available. From the cysteine up to the phenylalanine, the CDR3 has a length of 15 residues. Here the CDR3 DNA is all that survives: 45 bases in frame from base 1. The germline V gene encodes CDR1 LNHDA and CDR2 SQIVND (reference sequence). The junction carries 11 bases between V and J, which are trimmed by 1 base and 1 base respectively. Library construction relied on the immunoSEQ multiplex PCR assay. High-throughput TCR-beta CDR3 sequencing of genomic DNA from most patients was performed by Adaptive Biotechnologies. The source study handled its data this way. Adaptive's ImmunoSEQ software was the source of the TCR sequencing data for 15 to 20 patients, while a few other patients were processed with MiXCR and VDJtools. CDR3 nucleotide sequences shared by donor and recipient were removed because the origin of these sequences could not be assigned. Alloreactive clones required at least 2-fold expansion over unstimulated cells and minimum CFSE-low frequency of 0.002% (template counts) or 0.001% (read counts). Mappable clones were those detected in sequenced pre-transplant spleen, lymph node, or MLR CFSE-low populations of the donor or recipient. Cumulative frequency of alloreactive clones was calculated as a percentage of all sequences weighted by copy number. Not all clones reach the TCRdb copy of this immuneACCESS table, which keeps in-frame sequences only. Checked studies attribute under half of the gap to unresolved V genes and leave the rest unexplained. That table is the source of V, J and clone size, and D and trimming were worked out from the DNA. This sample lists nearly 45,000 clones; roughly nine tenths were detected once. The top ten clones comprise approximately 4% of the sample.

Comments on this clone: Its recognized antigen is unknown. Per-base quality was not reported, and no clone a single base away is much larger than it.

Overall results and qualifications from the work: Patients with donor T cell macrochimerism had high GvH to HvG T cell clonal ratios in their allografts. Conclusions were limited by the relatively low number and heterogeneity of intestinal transplant patients. GvH clones turned up in recipient bone marrow, with some appearing earlier in ileal mucosa or blood, a pattern consistent with an intestinal mucosal origin. Early after transplant, declines in HvG clones were associated with peak levels of circulating GvH clones.

This chain is built from TRBV19 and TRBJ2-7; the D call is tentative, TRBD1 or TRBD2, as each matches 5 bases. The sample in question was PBMCs, obtained 524 days after transplant. The clonotype comes from a human patient who received an intestinal transplant, so some T cells may come from the graft donor. The CDR3 in this case is CASSIGGKGSYEQYF. The nucleotides read TGTGCCAGTAGTATAGGGGGGAAGGGATCCTACGAGCAGTACTTC.